The clone carrying this T cell receptor (beta chain) showed up just once. Its antigen is unknown. The sample comes from a study of shared clonotypes between healthy human individuals. The table came from immunoSEQ multiplex PCR; TCRdb's copy has only in-frame clones and leaves some out. The sample records roughly 1,600,000 clones, about 98.5% being singletons. Overall study results and limits: All-four-donor shared clonotypes had higher generation probabilities than non-shared clonotypes did.

Germline lookup yields CDR1 SNHLY and CDR2 FYNNEI. With 2 bases removed from V and 12 bases from J, the gap between germline ends came to 13 bases. The CDR3 covers 12 residues. V gene TRBV2 combines with J gene TRBJ1-2, with D hard to call. The sequencing sample was made of naive CD4+ T cells sorted from blood. As to subset: CD45RA+ positively selected. The clonotype comes from a man under 40 in good health. CDR3 DNA: TGTGCCAGCAGTGAATCATACAGCTCAAACACCTTC. Protein: CASSESYSSNTF. Together with reference TRBV2 and TRBJ1-2, the CDR3 gives the full variable domain: EPEVTQTPSHQVTQMGQEVILRCVPISNHLYFYWYRQILGQKVEFLVSFYNNEISEKSEIFDDQFSVERPDGSNFTLKIRSTKLEDSAMYFCASSESYSSNTFGSGTRLTVV.